Listed below are T cell receptor beta chains from one sample, sequenced in a study of CD8+ T cells in alopecia areata. TCRdb's copy holds only in-frame clones and misses some; the assay was immunoSEQ multiplex PCR. The sample lists fewer than 250,000 clones, about three fifths occurring once. Sequenced material: CD4+ T cells sorted from blood, taken at week 24, from a patient treated with tofacitinib. Receptor source: a human donor with alopecia areata. The CDR3 runs from the conserved cysteine through the conserved F or W. The D gene is left open where the match is weak. Not all rows give a size; the values are once, few, many and, for expanded clones, a class.

>17|few|TRBD1|TRBJ2-2|TRBV28
TGTGCCAGCAGTCCTCCACCGGGACAGAAGAACACCGGGGAGCTGTTTTTT
CASSPPPGQKNTGELFF
>9|few|-|TRBJ1-2|TRBV29-1
TGCAGCGTTGATGAGGGCTACACCTTC
CSVDEGYTF
>11|-|TRBD1|TRBJ2-7|TRBV29-1
TGCAGCGCGGGACAGGGCTACGAGCAGTACTTC
CSAGQGYEQYF
>12|few|TRBD1|TRBJ2-1|TRBV7-8
TGTGCCAGCAGCTTAGGGCCAGGGGGAAAGTTCTTC
CASSLGPGGKFF
>12|-|TRBD1|TRBJ2-5|TRBV29-1
TGCAGCGTTGTGACAGGGTCAGAGACCCAGTACTTC
CSVVTGSETQYF
>11|-|TRBD1|TRBJ1-2|TRBV30
TGTGCCTGGAGTCAGGGGGCTGGCTACACCTTC
CAWSQGAGYTF
>11|-|-|TRBJ1-1|TRBV20-1
TGCAGTGCTTGGTTTAACACTGAAGCTTTCTTT
CSAWFNTEAFF
>13|-|-|TRBJ1-4|TRBV5-4
TGTGCCAGCAGCCCCGGGACGAATGAAAAACTGTTTTTT
CASSPGTNEKLFF
>15|-|-|TRBJ1-5|TRBV9
TGTGCCAGCAGCCCCTCGGGTGGGAGCAATCAGCCCCAGCATTTT
CASSPSGGSNQPQHF
>14|-|-|TRBJ2-7|TRBV30
TGTGCCTGGAGTGTAGGCAGGTTTTCCTACGAGCAGTACTTC
CAWSVGRFSYEQYF
>12|few|TRBD1|TRBJ1-4|TRBV29-1
TGCAGCGTGGGGGCCAGGGACAGGAGAAGGTTTTTT
CSVGARDRRRFF
>15|-|-|TRBJ1-2|TRBV5-6
TGTGCCAGCAGCTTAACAGGCCCCTCTAACTATGGCTACACCTTC
CASSLTGPSNYGYTF
>14|-|-|TRBJ1-2|TRBV6-6
TGTGCCAGCAGCCCAGATCTCTCCGGAAATGGCTACACCTTC
CASSPDLSGNGYTF
>11|-|-|TRBJ1-1|TRBV29-1
TGCAGCGTACGTGACAGGTCTGACGCTTTCTTT
CSVRDRSDAFF
>15|few|-|TRBJ1-1|TRBV4-3
TGCGCCAGCAGCCAAAACGGCGGGGGCAGCACTGAAGCTTTCTTT
CASSQNGGGSTEAFF
>15|once|-|TRBJ2-1|TRBV13
TGTGCCAGCAGCTTAAGACTTATTGGGTTGGATGAGCAGTTCTTC
CASSLRLIGLDEQFF